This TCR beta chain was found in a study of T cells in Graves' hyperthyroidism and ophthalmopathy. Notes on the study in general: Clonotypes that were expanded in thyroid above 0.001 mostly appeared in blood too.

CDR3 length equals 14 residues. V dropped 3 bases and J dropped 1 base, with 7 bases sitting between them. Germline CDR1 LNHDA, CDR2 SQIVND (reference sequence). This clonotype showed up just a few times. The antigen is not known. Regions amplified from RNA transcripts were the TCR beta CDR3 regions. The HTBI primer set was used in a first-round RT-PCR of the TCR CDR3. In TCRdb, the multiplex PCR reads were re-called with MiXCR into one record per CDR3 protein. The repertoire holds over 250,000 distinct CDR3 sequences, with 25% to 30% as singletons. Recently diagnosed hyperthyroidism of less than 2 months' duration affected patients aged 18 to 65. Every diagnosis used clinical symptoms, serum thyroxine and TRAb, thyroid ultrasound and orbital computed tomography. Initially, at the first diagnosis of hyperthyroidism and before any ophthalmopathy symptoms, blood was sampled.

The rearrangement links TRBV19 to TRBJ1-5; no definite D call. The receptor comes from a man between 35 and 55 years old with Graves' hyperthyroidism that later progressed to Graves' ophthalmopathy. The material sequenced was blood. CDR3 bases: TGTGCCAGTAGTATCGTGGCGAGCAATCAGCCCCAGCATTTT. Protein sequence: CASSIVASNQPQHF.